A selection of T cell receptor beta chains follows, all from one sample in a study of technical replicates of blood from a few donors. The method was immunoSEQ multiplex PCR; TCRdb's version includes in-frame clones alone and lacks a portion of them. The sample shows over 50,000 clones, over 85% of them seen only once. Material for sequencing was PBMCs. These TCRs come from a human donor in good health. Some clones in this sample may be carry-over from other donors' samples. Each CDR3 is given with its conserved first and last residue. D genes are given only for firm matches.

D: TRBD1; J: TRBJ2-1; V: TRBV19; DNA: TGTGCCAGTAGTATAGTCTTAACAGGGGGCTACAATGAGCAGTTCTTC; CDR3: CASSIVLTGGYNEQFF
D: TRBD2; J: TRBJ2-7; V: TRBV11-2; DNA: TGTGCCAGCAGCTTGGGTCTTAGCGGGGATTTCGAGCAGTACTTC; CDR3: CASSLGLSGDFEQYF
D: TRBD2; J: TRBJ2-3; V: TRBV2; DNA: TGTGCCAGCAGACGGGAGGTGGGCACAGATACGCAGTATTTT; CDR3: CASRREVGTDTQYF
D: TRBD1; J: TRBJ2-7; V: TRBV6-1; DNA: TGTGCCAGCAGTGAACACAGGGGGTCCTACGAGCAGTACTTC; CDR3: CASSEHRGSYEQYF
D: .; J: TRBJ1-2; V: TRBV6-5; DNA: TGTGCCAGCAGTTACACCACAGGGCCCAGGGGCTACACCTTC; CDR3: CASSYTTGPRGYTF
D: TRBD1; J: TRBJ1-4; V: TRBV6-6; DNA: TGTGCCAGCAGTACCACAGGGGGCGGTAATGAAAAACTGTTTTTT; CDR3: CASSTTGGGNEKLFF
D: .; J: TRBJ1-1; V: TRBV2; DNA: TGTGCCAGCAGTGTAGGAACACCCGGAGTCGGCACTGAAGCTTTCTTT; CDR3: CASSVGTPGVGTEAFF
D: .; J: TRBJ1-3; V: TRBV6-1; DNA: TGTGCCAGCCGCGGGGGGGACTCTGGAAACACCATATATTTT; CDR3: CASRGGDSGNTIYF
D: .; J: TRBJ1-1; V: TRBV12-5; DNA: TGTGCTAGTGGTTTGGTACCTTCCTACTTT; CDR3: CASGLVPSYF
D: TRBD1; J: TRBJ2-5; V: TRBV12-5; DNA: TGTGCTAGTGGTTCGGGACAGGGAGAGACCCAGTACTTC; CDR3: CASGSGQGETQYF
D: TRBD1; J: TRBJ2-7; V: TRBV7-2; DNA: TGTGCCAGCAGCTTTCACGGACAGGGGGCCCCCTACGAGCAGTACTTC; CDR3: CASSFHGQGAPYEQYF
D: .; J: TRBJ2-7; V: TRBV4-3; DNA: TGCGCCAGCAGCGACCGGGGCGAGCAGTACTTC; CDR3: CASSDRGEQYF
D: TRBD1; J: TRBJ1-2; V: TRBV29-1; DNA: TGCAGCGTTGACGACCCAACTCCCGGGACAGGGGGCTCGGGTGGCTACACCTTC; CDR3: CSVDDPTPGTGGSGGYTF
D: TRBD1; J: TRBJ2-1; V: TRBV7-8; DNA: TGTGCCAGCAGGAACCGGGACAGGGGTCTCGACGAGCAGTTCTTC; CDR3: CASRNRDRGLDEQFF
D: .; J: TRBJ2-1; V: TRBV7-3; DNA: TGTGCCAGCAGCGCCTCCACAGGGCACAATGAGCAGTTCTTC; CDR3: CASSASTGHNEQFF
D: .; J: TRBJ1-2; V: TRBV7-2; DNA: TGTGCCAGCAGCTTAGCCAGGGGCGCGGGCACCTTC; CDR3: CASSLARGAGTF
D: TRBD1; J: TRBJ2-7; V: TRBV5-6; DNA: TGTGCCAGCAGCTTCCCGGGACAGGGGTACGAGCAGTACTTC; CDR3: CASSFPGQGYEQYF
D: TRBD1; J: TRBJ1-2; V: TRBV15; DNA: TGTGCCACCAGCAGAGATGGGACAGGGAGGGACTATGGCTACACCTTC; CDR3: CATSRDGTGRDYGYTF
D: .; J: TRBJ1-1; V: TRBV9; DNA: TGTGCCAGCAGCCTTAGCCCGGTGAACACTGAAGCTTTCTTT; CDR3: CASSLSPVNTEAFF
D: TRBD1; J: TRBJ1-5; V: TRBV6-6; DNA: TGTGCCAGCAGTCCCCAGGACAGGGGGGTTTTTCAGCCCCAGCATTTT; CDR3: CASSPQDRGVFQPQHF
D: TRBD2; J: TRBJ2-7; V: TRBV9; DNA: TGTGCCAGCAGCGTAGGGACTAGCGGACCCTACGAGCAGTACTTC; CDR3: CASSVGTSGPYEQYF
D: TRBD1; J: TRBJ2-2; V: TRBV5-1; DNA: TGCGCCAGCAGCCCGGGGACAGGGGCAAACACCGGGGAGCTGTTTTTT; CDR3: CASSPGTGANTGELFF
D: TRBD2; J: TRBJ2-6; V: TRBV5-6; DNA: TGTGCCAGCACATGGGGGGGAATTGGGGCCAACGTCCTGACTTTC; CDR3: CASTWGGIGANVLTF
D: .; J: TRBJ1-1; V: TRBV5-1; DNA: TGCGCCAGCAGCCCCCCGACGGGGGTGAACACTGAAGCTTTCTTT; CDR3: CASSPPTGVNTEAFF
D: TRBD2; J: TRBJ2-3; V: TRBV2; DNA: TGTGCCAGCATCAGCGGGGGGGCTCCAGATACGCAGTATTTT; CDR3: CASISGGAPDTQYF
D: .; J: TRBJ2-1; V: TRBV7-2; DNA: TGTGCCAGCAGCTTAGCGGGCTCCCACCCCCCCGCCAGCTCCTACAATGAGCAGTTCTTC; CDR3: CASSLAGSHPPASSYNEQFF